This TCR beta chain was identified in a study of shared clonotypes between healthy human individuals. In the study's own analysis: Filtering differed since immunoSEQ provided only junctions, with no quality scores. Here immunoSEQ multiplex PCR was the method, and the copy in TCRdb shows in-frame clones only, minus some. V and J calls and clone size are as listed in that table; D and trimming were resolved from the DNA. The sample records a few million clones, 90% to 95% being singletons. Donors comprised only Caucasian adults living in Nashville, Tennessee. CDR1 and CDR2 (germline): SGHTA, FQGNSA. V gave up 4 bases and J gave up 2 bases; unmatched junction bases: 6. The CDR3 consists of 16 residues.

The rearrangement uses TRBV7-2 and TRBJ2-5; 11 nucleotides align to TRBD2. The sample was naive CD4+ T cells sorted from blood. Indicated subset: CD45RA+ positively selected. This clonotype was obtained from a man between 18 and 35 years old in good health. CDR3 nucleotides: TGTGCCAGCAGCTCCGTAGCGGGAGGGGTACAAGAGACCCAGTACTTC. Protein product: CASSSVAGGVQETQYF.